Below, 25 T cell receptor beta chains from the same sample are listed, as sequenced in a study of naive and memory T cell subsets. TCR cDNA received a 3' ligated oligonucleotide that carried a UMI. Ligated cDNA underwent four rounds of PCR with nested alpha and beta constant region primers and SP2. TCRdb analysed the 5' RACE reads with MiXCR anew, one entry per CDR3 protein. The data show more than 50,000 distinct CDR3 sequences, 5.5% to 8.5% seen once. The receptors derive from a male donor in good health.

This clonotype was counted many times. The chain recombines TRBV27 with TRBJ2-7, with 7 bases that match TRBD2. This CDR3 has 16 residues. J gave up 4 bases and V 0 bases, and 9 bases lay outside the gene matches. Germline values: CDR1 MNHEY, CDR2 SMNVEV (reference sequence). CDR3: CASSLSITGGEYEQYF. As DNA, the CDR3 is TGTGCCAGCAGTTTATCGATAACGGGAGGCGAGTACGAGCAGTACTTC.

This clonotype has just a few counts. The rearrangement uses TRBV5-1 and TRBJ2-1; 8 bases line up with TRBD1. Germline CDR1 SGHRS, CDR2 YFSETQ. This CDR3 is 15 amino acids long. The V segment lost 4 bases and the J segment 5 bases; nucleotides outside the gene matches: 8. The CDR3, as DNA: TGCGCCAGCAGCCCTGGGCAGGGGGCTCACAATGAGCAGTTCTTC. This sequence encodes CASSPGQGAHNEQFF.

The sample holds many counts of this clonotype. CDR3 bases: TGTGCCATCCGGGCGAACACTGAAGCTTTCTTT. This gives the protein CAIRANTEAFF. The chain carries TRBV10-3 and TRBJ1-1; D uncertain. This CDR3 contains 11 residues. The germline CDR1 and CDR2 sequences are ENHRY and SYGVKD. The ends were cut back, 8 bases at V and 1 base at J, with 5 bases in the middle.

The CDR3, as DNA: TGTGCCAGCAGCGCTGGAACCACAGGGTCTGGAAACACCATATATTTT. Protein: CASSAGTTGSGNTIYF. V and J are TRBV6-6 and TRBJ1-3, with D possibly being TRBD1 (6 bases). The CDR3 has 16 residues. CDR1 and CDR2 (germline): MNHNY, SVGAGI (reference sequence). V lost 6 bases and J lost 1, with 16 bases in between.

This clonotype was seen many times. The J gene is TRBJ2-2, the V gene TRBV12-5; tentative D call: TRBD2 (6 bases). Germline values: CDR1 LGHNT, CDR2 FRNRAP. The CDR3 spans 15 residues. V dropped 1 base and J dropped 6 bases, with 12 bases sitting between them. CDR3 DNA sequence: TGTGCTAGTGGTTTGGGCCTTTCGGGGGCCGGGGAGCTGTTTTTT. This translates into CASGLGLSGAGELFF.

DNA of the CDR3: TGCAGCTTCCTTAGAGCGTTAGGGGCTACGCAGTATTTT. Translation: CSFLRALGATQYF. This chain uses TRBV29-1 with TRBJ2-3, with a possible D match to TRBD1 (5 bases). Trimming took off 8 bases at V and 8 bases at J, with 20 bases between the two ends. Germline CDR1 and CDR2: SQVTM and ANQGSEA. This CDR3 comprises 13 residues.

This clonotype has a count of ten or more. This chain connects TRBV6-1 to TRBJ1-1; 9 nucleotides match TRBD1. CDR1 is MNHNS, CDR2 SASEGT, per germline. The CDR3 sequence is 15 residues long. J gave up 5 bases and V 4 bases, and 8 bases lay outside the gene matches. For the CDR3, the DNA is TGTGCCAGCAGTGGCCTACAGGGGGCGCGGACTGAAGCTTTCTTT. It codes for CASSGLQGARTEAFF.

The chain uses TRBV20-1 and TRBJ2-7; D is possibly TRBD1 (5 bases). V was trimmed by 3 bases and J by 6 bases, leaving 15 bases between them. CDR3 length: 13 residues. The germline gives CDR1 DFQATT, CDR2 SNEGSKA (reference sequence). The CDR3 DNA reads TGCAGTGCTAGGAGGCAGGGCACAGGCGAGCAGTACTTC. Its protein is CSARRQGTGEQYF.

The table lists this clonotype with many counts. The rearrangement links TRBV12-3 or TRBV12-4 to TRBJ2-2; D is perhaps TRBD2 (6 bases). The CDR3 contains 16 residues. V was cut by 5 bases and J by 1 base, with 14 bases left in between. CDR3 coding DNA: TGTGCCAGCAGTCTCCGACTAGGCGGGAACACCGGGGAGCTGTTTTTT. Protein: CASSLRLGGNTGELFF.

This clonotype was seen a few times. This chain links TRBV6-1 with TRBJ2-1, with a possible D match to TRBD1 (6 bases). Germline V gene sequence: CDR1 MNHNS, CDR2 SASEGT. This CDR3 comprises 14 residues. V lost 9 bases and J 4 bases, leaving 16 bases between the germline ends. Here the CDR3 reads CARNLTGPYNEQFF. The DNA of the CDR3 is TGTGCCAGGAACCTAACAGGGCCTTACAATGAGCAGTTCTTC.

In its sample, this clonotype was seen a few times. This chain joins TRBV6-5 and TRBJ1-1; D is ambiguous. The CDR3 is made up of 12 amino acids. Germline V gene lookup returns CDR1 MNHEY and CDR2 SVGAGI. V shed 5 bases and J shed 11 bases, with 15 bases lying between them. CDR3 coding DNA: TGTGCCAGCAGTCACCGCATGGAGTGGGCTTTCTTT. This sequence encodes CASSHRMEWAFF.

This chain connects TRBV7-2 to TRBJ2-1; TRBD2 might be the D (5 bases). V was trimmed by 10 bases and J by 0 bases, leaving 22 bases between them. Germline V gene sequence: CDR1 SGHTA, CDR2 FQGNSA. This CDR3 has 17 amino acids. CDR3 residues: CATQKEGRPSSYNEQFF. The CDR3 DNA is TGTGCCACCCAAAAGGAAGGGAGACCCAGCTCCTACAATGAGCAGTTCTTC.

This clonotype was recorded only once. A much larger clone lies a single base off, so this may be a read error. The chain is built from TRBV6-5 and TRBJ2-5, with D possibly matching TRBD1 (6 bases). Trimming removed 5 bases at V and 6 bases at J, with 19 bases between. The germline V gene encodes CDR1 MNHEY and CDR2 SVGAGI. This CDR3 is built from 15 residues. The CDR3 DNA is TGTGCCAGCAGTGAATATAGCAGGGGTCCGCAGACCCAGTACTTC. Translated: CASSEYSRGPQTQYF.

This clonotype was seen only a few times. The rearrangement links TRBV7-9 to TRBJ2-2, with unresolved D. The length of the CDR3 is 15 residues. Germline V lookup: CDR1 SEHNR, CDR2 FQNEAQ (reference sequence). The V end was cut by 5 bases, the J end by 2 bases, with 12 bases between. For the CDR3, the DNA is TGTGCCAGCAGCCCTGATTTAGGTAACACCGGGGAGCTGTTTTTT. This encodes CASSPDLGNTGELFF.

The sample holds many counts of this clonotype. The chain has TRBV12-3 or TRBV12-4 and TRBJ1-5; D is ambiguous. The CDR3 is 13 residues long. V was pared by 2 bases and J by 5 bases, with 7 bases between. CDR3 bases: TGTGCCAGCAGTTTATTTATCGATCAGCCCCAGCATTTT. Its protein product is CASSLFIDQPQHF.

CDR3 protein: CASSPVLTGELFF. CDR3 DNA sequence: TGCGCCAGCAGTCCCGTCTTGACCGGGGAGCTGTTTTTT. V is TRBV5-1 and J is TRBJ2-2; D unclear. Between the trimmed V and J ends, which lost 5 bases and 5 bases, there was a span of 10 bases. Germline V gene lookup returns CDR1 SGHRS and CDR2 YFSETQ. This CDR3 has 13 residues.

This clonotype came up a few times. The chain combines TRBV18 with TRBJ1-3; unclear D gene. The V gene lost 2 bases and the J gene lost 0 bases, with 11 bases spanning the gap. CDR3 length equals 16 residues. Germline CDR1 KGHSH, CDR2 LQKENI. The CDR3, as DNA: TGTGCCAGCTCACCAATCACCAGAGGCTCTGGAAACACCATATATTTT. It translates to CASSPITRGSGNTIYF. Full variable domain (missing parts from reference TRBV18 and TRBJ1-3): NAGVMQNPRHLVRRRGQEARLRCSPMKGHSHVYWYRQLPEEGLKFMVYLQKENIIDESGMPKERFSAEFPKEGPSILRIQQVVRGDSAAYFCASSPITRGSGNTIYFGEGSWLTVV.

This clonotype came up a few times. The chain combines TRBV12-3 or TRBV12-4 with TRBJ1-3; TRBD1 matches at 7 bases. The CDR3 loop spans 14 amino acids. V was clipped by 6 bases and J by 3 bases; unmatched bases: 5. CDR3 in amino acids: CASSRQGSGNTIYF. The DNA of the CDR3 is TGTGCCAGCAGCCGACAGGGTAGTGGAAACACCATATATTTT.

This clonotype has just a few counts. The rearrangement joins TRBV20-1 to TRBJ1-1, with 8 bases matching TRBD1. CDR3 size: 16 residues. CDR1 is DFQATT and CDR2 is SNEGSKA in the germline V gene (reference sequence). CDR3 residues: CSAGTGDSLGDTEAFF. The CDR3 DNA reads TGCAGCGCCGGGACAGGTGATAGTCTTGGGGACACTGAAGCTTTCTTT.

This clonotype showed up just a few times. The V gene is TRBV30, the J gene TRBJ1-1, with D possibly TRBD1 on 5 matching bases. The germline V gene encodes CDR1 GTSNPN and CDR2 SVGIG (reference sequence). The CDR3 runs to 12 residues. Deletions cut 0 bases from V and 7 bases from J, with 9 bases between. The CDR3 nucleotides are TGTGCCTGGAGTGTACGCCAGGGTGAAGCTTTCTTT. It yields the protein CAWSVRQGEAFF.

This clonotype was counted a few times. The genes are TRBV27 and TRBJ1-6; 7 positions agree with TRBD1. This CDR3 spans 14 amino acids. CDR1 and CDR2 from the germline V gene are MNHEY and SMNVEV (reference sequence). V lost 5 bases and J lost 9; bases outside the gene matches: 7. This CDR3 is CASSGGQETSPLHF. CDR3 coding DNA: TGTGCCAGCAGTGGAGGACAGGAGACTTCACCCCTCCACTTT.

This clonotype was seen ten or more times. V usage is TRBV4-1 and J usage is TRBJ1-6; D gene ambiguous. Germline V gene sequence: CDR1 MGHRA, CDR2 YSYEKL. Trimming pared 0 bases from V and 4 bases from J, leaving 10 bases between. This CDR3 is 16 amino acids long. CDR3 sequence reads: CASSQETQPYNSPLHF. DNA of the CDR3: TGCGCCAGCAGCCAAGAGACACAGCCTTATAATTCACCCCTCCACTTT.

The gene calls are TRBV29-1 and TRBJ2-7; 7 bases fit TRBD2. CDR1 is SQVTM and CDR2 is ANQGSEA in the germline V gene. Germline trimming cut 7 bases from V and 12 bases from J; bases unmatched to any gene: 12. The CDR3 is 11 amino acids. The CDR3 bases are TGCAGCGGCGGGAGCGAGAACCTGTGGTACTTC. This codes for CSGGSENLWYF.

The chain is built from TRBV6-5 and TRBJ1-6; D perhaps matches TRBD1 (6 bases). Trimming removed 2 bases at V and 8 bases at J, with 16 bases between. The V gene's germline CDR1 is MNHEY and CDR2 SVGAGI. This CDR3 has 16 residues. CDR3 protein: CASSYGGAGSDSPLHF. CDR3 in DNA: TGTGCCAGCAGTTACGGGGGGGCAGGGTCCGATTCACCCCTCCACTTT.

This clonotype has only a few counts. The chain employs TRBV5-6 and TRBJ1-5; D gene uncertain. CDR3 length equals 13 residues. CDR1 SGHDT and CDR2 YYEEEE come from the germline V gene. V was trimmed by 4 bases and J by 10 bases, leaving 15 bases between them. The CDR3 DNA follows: TGTGCCAGCAGCAGCGTTGGAGGACGACCCCAGCATTTT. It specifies CASSSVGGRPQHF.